The T cell receptor (beta chain) described here comes from a study of T cells in Graves' hyperthyroidism and ophthalmopathy. Regarding the study as a whole: It was a median about seven months before onset that the model predicted ophthalmopathy.

Germline CDR1 SQVTM, CDR2 ANQGSEA. Between the trimmed V and J ends, which lost 6 bases and 0 bases, there was a span of 5 bases. This CDR3 comprises 11 residues. Amplified TCR beta CDR3 regions derived from RNA transcripts. The study used the HTBI primer set for a first-round RT-PCR of the TCR CDR3. TCRdb itself ran the multiplex PCR reads through MiXCR, one entry per CDR3 protein. The repertoire holds 600,000 or so distinct CDR3 sequences, with 14% as singletons. In this sample, this clonotype turned up many times. The target antigen is unknown. This TCR derives from a woman between 18 and 29 years old with Graves' ophthalmopathy. The sequencing sample was made of blood. The chain uses TRBV29-1 and TRBJ1-1; D not certain. The CDR3 DNA is TGCAGCGTCCACGTGAACACTGAAGCTTTCTTT. Protein sequence: CSVHVNTEAFF. Full variable domain (remainder filled in from reference TRBV29-1 and TRBJ1-1): SAVISQKPSRDICQRGTSLTIQCQVDSQVTMMFWYRQQPGQSLTLIATANQGSEATYESGFVIDKFPISRPNLTFSTLTVSNMSPEDSSIYLCSVHVNTEAFFGQGTRLTVV.